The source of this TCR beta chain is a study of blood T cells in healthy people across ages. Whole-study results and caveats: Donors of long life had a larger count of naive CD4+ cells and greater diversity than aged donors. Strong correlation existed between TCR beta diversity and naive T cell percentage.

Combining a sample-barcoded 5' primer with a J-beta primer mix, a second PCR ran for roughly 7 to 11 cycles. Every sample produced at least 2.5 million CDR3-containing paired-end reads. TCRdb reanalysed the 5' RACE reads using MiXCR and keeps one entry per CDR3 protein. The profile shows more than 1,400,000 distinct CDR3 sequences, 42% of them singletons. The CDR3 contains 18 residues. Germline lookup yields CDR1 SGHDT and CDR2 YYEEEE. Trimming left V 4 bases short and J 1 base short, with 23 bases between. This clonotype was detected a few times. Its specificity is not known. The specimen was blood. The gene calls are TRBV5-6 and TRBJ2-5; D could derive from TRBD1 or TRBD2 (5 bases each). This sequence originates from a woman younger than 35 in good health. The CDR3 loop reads CASSASGGGFPTQETQYF. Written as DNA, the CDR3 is TGTGCCAGCAGCGCGTCCGGTGGGGGTTTTCCCACCCAAGAGACCCAGTACTTC.